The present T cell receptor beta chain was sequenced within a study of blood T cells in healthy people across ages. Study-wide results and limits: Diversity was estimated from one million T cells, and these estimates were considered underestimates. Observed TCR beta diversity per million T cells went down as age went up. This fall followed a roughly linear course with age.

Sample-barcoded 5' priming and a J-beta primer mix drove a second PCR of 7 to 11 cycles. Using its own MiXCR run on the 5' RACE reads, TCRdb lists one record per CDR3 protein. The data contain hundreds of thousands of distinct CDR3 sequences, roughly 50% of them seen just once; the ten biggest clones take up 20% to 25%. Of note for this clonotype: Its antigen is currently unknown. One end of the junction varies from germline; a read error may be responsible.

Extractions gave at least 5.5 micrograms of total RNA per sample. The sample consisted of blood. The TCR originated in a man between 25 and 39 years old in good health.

The CDR3 region is CSARESGSEYNERFF. CDR3 DNA sequence: TGCAGTGCTAGAGAAAGCGGGAGCGAGTACAATGAGCGGTTCTTC. The chain employs TRBV20-1 and TRBJ2-1; TRBD2 matches at 8 bases. This CDR3 comprises 15 residues. The germline gives CDR1 DFQATT, CDR2 SNEGSKA (reference sequence).